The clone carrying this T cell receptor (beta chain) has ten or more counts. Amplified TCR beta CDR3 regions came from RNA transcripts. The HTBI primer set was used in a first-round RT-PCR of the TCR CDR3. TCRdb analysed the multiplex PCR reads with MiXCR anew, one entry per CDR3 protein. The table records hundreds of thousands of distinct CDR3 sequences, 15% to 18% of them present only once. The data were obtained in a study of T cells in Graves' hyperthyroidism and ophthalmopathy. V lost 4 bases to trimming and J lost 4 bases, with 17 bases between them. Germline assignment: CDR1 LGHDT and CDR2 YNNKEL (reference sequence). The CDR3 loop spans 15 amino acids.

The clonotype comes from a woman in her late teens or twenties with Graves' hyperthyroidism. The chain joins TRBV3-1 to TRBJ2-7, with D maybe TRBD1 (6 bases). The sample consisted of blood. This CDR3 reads CASSPTATGLYEQYF. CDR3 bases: TGTGCCAGCAGCCCGACCGCGACAGGACTTTACGAGCAGTACTTC.